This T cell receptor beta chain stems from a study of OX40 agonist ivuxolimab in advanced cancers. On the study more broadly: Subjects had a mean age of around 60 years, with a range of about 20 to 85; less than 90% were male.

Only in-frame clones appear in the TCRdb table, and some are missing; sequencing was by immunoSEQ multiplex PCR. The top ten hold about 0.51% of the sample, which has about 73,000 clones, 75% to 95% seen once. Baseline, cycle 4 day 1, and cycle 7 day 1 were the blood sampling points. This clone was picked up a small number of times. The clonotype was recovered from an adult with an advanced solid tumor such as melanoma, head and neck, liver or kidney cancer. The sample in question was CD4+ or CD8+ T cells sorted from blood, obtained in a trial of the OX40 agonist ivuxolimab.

This CDR3 is CASSMGLAVKETQYF. CDR3 DNA: TGTGCCAGCAGTATGGGACTAGCGGTGAAAGAGACCCAGTACTTC. This chain links TRBV27 with TRBJ2-5; 11 bases are shared with TRBD2. The CDR3 totals 15 residues. Germline V gene sequence: CDR1 MNHEY, CDR2 SMNVEV (reference sequence). Trimming at V came to 5 bases and at J to 3 bases, leaving 5 bases not matched to a gene.